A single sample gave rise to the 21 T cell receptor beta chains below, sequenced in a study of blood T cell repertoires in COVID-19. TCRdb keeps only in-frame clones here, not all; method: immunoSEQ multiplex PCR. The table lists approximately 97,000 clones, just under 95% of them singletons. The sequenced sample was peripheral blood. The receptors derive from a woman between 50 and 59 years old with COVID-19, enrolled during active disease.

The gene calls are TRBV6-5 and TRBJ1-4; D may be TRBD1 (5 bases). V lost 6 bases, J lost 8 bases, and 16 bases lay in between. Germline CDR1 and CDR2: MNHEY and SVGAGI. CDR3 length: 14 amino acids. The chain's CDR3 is CASSPDWGGEKLFF. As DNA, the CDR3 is TGTGCCAGCAGCCCGGACTGGGGGGGGGAAAAACTGTTTTTT.

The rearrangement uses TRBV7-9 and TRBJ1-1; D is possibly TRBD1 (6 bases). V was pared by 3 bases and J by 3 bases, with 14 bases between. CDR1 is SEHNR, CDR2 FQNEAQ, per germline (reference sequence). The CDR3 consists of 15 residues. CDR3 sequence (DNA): TGTGCCAGCAGCTTTCCGACAGGCCGGGACACTGAAGCTTTCTTT. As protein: CASSFPTGRDTEAFF.

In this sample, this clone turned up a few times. CDR3 loop: CATSPDGISEQYV. In DNA form, the CDR3 reads TGTGCCACCTCCCCGGACGGGATTAGCGAGCAGTACGTC. The chain uses TRBV24-1 and TRBJ2-7; D might be TRBD2 (5 bases). The CDR3 extends over 13 amino acids. Germline values: CDR1 KGHDR, CDR2 SFDVKD. V gave up 9 bases and J gave up 6 bases, with 17 bases separating them.

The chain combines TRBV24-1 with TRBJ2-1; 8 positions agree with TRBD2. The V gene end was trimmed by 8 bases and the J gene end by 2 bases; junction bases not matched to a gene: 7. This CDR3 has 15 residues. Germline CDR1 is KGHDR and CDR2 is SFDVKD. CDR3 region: CATTRGGSPYNEQFF. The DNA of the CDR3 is TGTGCCACCACCCGGGGGGGGTCTCCCTACAATGAGCAGTTCTTC.

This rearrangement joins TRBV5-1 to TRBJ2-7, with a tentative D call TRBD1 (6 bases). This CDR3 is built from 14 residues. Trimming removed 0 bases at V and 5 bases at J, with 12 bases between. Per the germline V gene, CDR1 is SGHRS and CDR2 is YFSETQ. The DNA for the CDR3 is TGCGCCAGCAGCTTGGGGCAAAACAGGGACGAGCAGTACTTC. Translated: CASSLGQNRDEQYF.

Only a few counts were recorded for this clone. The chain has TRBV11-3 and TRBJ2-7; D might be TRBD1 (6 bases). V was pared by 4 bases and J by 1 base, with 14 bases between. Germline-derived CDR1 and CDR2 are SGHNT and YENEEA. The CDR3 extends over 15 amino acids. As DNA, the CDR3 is TGTGCCAGCAGCTCCCTCACAGGGCCTTCCTACGAGCAGTACTTC. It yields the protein CASSSLTGPSYEQYF.

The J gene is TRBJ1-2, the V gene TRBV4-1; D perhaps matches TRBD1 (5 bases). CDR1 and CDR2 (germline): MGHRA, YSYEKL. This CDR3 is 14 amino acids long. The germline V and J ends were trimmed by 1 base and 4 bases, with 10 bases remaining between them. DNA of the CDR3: TGCGCCAGCAGCCAAGGGGGGGGAATCTATGGCTACACCTTC. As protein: CASSQGGGIYGYTF.

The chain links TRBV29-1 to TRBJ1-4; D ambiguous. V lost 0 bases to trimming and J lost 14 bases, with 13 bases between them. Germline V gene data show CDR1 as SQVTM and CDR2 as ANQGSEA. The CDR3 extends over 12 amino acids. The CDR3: CSVEDNGLVLFF. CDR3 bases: TGCAGCGTTGAAGATAACGGGTTAGTTCTGTTTTTT.

The CDR3 bases are TGTGCCAGCAGCTTAGGGAGGGGAGATACGCAGTATTTT. Its protein product is CASSLGRGDTQYF. The chain recombines TRBV11-2 with TRBJ2-3; tentative D call: TRBD2 (6 bases). The CDR3 length is 13 residues. With 1 base removed from V and 5 bases from J, the gap between germline ends came to 7 bases. The germline gives CDR1 SGHAT, CDR2 FQNNGV.

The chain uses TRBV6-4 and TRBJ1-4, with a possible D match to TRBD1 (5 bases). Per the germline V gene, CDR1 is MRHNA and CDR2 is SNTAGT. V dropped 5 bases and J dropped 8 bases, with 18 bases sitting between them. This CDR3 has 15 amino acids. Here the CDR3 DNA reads TGTGCCAGCAGTCCTCTCGGGACTCTAAAGGAAAAACTGTTTTTT. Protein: CASSPLGTLKEKLFF.

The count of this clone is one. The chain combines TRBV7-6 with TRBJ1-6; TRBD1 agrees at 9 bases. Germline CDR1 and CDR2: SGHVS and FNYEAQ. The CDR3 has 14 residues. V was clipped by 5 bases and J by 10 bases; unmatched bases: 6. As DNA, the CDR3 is TGTGCCAGCAGCGGGGGACAGGGTAACTCACCCCTCCACTTT. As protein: CASSGGQGNSPLHF.

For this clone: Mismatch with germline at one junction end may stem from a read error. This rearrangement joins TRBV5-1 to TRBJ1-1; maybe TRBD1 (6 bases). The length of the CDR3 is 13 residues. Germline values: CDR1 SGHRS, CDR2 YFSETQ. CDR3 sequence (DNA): TGCGCCAGCCGCTTGGACAGGAACACTGAAGCTTTCTTT. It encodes CASRLDRNTEAFF.

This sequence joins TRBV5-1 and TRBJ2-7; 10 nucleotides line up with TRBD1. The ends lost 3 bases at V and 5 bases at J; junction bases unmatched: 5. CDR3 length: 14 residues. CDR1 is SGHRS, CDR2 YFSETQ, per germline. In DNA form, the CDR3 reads TGCGCCAGCAGCTGGGCCGGGACAGGGGACGAGCAGTACTTC. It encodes CASSWAGTGDEQYF.

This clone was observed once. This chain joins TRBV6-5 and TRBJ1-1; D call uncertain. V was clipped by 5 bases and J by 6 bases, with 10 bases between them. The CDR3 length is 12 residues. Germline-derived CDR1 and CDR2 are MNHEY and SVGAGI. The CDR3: CASSPLSAEAFF. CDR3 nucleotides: TGTGCCAGCAGTCCTCTTAGCGCTGAAGCTTTCTTT.

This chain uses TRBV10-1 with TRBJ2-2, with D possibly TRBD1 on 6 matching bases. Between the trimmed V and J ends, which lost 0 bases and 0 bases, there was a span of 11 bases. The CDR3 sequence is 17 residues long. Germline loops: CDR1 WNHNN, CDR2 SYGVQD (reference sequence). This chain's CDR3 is CASSESGQGSNTGELFF. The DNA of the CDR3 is TGCGCCAGCAGTGAGTCGGGCCAGGGGTCGAACACCGGGGAGCTGTTTTTT.

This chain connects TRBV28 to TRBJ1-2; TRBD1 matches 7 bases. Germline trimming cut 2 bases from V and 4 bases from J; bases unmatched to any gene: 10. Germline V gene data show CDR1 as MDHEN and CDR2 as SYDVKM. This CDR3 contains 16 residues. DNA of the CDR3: TGTGCCAGCAGTTTACTCAGGACAGGTTTTAGCTATGGCTACACCTTC. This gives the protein CASSLLRTGFSYGYTF.

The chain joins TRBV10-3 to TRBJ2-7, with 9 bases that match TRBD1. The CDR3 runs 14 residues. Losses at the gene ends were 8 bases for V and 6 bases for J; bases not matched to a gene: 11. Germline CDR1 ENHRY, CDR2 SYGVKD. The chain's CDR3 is CAIPGTGKSLEQYV. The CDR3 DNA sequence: TGTGCCATCCCCGGGACAGGGAAAAGCCTCGAGCAGTACGTC.

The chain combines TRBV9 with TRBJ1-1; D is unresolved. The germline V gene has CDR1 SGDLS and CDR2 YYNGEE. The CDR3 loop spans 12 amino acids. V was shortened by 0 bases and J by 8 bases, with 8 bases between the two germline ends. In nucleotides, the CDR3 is TGTGCCAGCAGCGTAGGAGAGGAGGAAGCTTTCTTT. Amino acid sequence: CASSVGEEEAFF.

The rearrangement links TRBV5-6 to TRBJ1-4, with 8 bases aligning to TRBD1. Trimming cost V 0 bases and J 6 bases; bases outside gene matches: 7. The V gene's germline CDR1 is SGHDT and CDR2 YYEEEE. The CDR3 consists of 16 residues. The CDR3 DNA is TGTGCCAGCAGCTTGGGAACAGGGGGATCGGATGAAAAACTGTTTTTT. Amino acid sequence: CASSLGTGGSDEKLFF.

CDR3 amino acids: CASSPVEGQKYTEAFF. In DNA form, the CDR3 reads TGTGCCAGCAGCCCTGTGGAAGGACAGAAGTACACTGAAGCTTTCTTT. This chain connects TRBV7-8 to TRBJ1-1; weak D call: TRBD1 (6 bases). There are 16 residues in the CDR3. CDR1 and CDR2 (germline): SGHVS, FQNEAQ. V gave up 5 bases and J gave up 3 bases, with 19 bases separating them.

The DNA for the CDR3 is TGTGCCAGCGGTGTAGCGGGGGGGATTAGCACAGATACGCAGTATTTT. The encoded protein is CASGVAGGISTDTQYF. The V call is TRBV9, the J call TRBJ2-3; 11 bases are a match to TRBD2. V dropped 7 bases and J dropped 0; count of bases not matched to a gene: 7. Germline CDR1 SGDLS, CDR2 YYNGEE. The CDR3 runs to 16 residues.